The clone carrying this T cell receptor (beta chain) was counted only a few times. This sample stems from a study of blood T cells in healthy people across ages. Germline V CDR1 and CDR2: MNHEY, SVGEGT. The length of the CDR3 is 15 residues. The V segment lost 8 bases and the J segment 4 bases; nucleotides outside the gene matches: 10. Using a J-beta primer mix together with a sample-barcoded 5' primer, a second PCR was run for roughly 7 to 12 cycles. TCRdb re-called the 5' RACE reads through MiXCR, storing one row per CDR3 protein. The table lists about 620,000 distinct CDR3 sequences, under 25% of them singletons.

This sequence joins TRBV6-2 or TRBV6-3 and TRBJ1-5; 8 bases line up with TRBD1. The sample comprised blood. The source of this sequence is a man between 65 and 85 years old in good health. The CDR3 nucleotides read TGTGCCAGCTTCCCCGGGACAGGTGTGAATCAGCCCCAGCATTTT. It translates to CASFPGTGVNQPQHF.